The T cell receptor beta chain under discussion was sequenced for a study of long-term antiretroviral therapy in people with HIV (dated by TCRdb to between 2021 and 2022). In terms of the full investigation: The earliest samples were collected about a decade before the 2015 WHO recommendation for immediate ART, when ART was typically delayed until CD4 counts fell. Test extractions of a monoclonal T-cell line alongside some 35 polyclonal samples showed no cross-contamination during QIAcube processing. A total of roughly 200 cryopreserved PBMC samples were contributed to the cohort by 30 adults with confirmed HIV infection, with samples collected serially over a mean of roughly six years (range 1-12). Of the 30 participants with HIV, roughly 10 were female. A retrospective serial study tested whether ART initiation and durable HIV suppression were associated with changes in peripheral blood TRB repertoire composition and diversity. General study outcomes and caveats: Because PBMC availability was limited, only the TCR beta chain was sequenced, with no alpha chain pairing. Compared with controls, HIV repertoires had narrower CDR3 length ranges, and the network structure pointed to an antigen-experienced repertoire that shifted only slightly toward naive after ART. Unsorted PBMC were profiled instead of sorted CD4+ and CD8+ T cells because pre-ART samples had limited cell numbers. Inferences about post-ART repertoire changes were limited because no data were available on ART adherence, viral resistance or therapy changes. ART initiation was associated with a significant increase in TRB diversity, but diversity stayed significantly below transplant donor controls even after long-term ART. Expanded TRB clones identified before ART initiation dominated the repertoire across all time points, though the dominance fluctuated and decreased in many PLHIV after ART. Samples dated from the mid-2000s to the late 2010s, and the ART regimens used may be less effective than current ones.

The CDR3, cysteine through phenylalanine, is 13 amino acids long. Here the CDR3 DNA is all that survives: 39 bases in frame from base 1. The V and J ends are trimmed by 3 bases and 2 bases, leaving 10 bases between them. The germline V gene (reference sequence) gives CDR1 as GTSNPN and CDR2 as SVGIG. Participants were included only if at least one PBMC sample before ART initiation and at least two post-ART samples were available. Treatment was received in the United States of America by all participants with HIV. Cryopreserved samples of about 0.95-10 million PBMC were thawed and washed before DNA extraction. At the time of the earliest PBMC sample for each participant with HIV, ages ranged from 23 to 54 years. PBMC samples were contributed by each participant from 1-4 timepoints before ART initiation and 2-8 timepoints after ART initiation, with a median of 7 samples. Serial HIV viral load, CD4+ T-cell count, ART history and demographic data were obtained for every participant. Using a Qiagen kit on a QIAcube, genomic DNA was extracted from unsorted PBMC, with samples processed in batches of 12.

This clone was seen a handful of times. There is no known antigen for this receptor. No much larger clone exists at a distance of one base, and base qualities are not known. The immunoSEQ hsTCRB v3.0 assay was used at survey level resolution to sequence the TRB variable region. A depth of 40,000-50,000 T-cell genomes per sample was targeted for TRB sequencing. An Illumina MiSeq with a v3 150-cycle kit was used to sequence the pooled TRB libraries. The authors' analysis ran thus. Repertoire analysis was run in R within a reproducible Nextflow workflow that covered QC, data transformation and analysis. LymphoSeq2, an R package for AIRR-Seq data exploration, was used to implement custom analyses. A handful of samples that produced fewer than 5000 total TRB sequences were removed, so fewer than 200 HIV repertoires were analyzed. Among the 188 retained HIV repertoires, 55 to 65 were collected before ART initiation and fewer than 150 were collected after ART initiation. Each repertoire was downsampled to 5000 TRB nucleotide sequences, and summary statistics were averaged across 100 downsampling iterations. The analysis kept only TRB sequences whose CDR3 regions were at least seven amino acids long. Two measures captured diversity: a Shannon entropy-derived clonality score and the Gini coefficient. In the repertoire networks, any two of the top 5000 CDR3 amino acid sequences were connected whenever the two sequences differed by an edit distance of one. Antigen specificity groups and MHC restriction were predicted for TRB CDR3 amino acid sequences with GLIPH2. CDR3 amino acid sequences were matched against VDJdb and McPAS-TCR to flag known CMV, EBV, HIV or tissue antigen associations. Pre-ART, post-ART and control groups were compared with Wilcoxon signed-rank tests and Holm-Bonferroni correction. As stored in TCRdb, this immuneACCESS dataset retains in-frame rearrangements with V and J assigned. A fraction of the clones does not appear; measured against another copy, unresolved V genes explain less than half of the discrepancy, and the remainder lacks a known reason. V and J calls and clone size follow that table, whereas D and trimming were derived from the DNA. The sample table holds 20,000 to 25,000 clones, of which over 80% were seen once. The leading ten clones occupy 8.5% to 10% of the sample.

The chain is assembled from TRBV30 and TRBJ1-1; a tentative D call is TRBD1 (5 bases match). The material sequenced was unsorted PBMCs, taken 1.2 years after starting antiretroviral therapy. This sequence originates from a woman aged 40 to 50 with HIV. Read as DNA, the sequence is TGTGCCTGGAGCCAACAGGTAAACACTGAAGCTTTCTTT. Its translation is CAWSQQVNTEAFF.